The source of this T cell receptor (beta chain) is a study of blood T cell repertoires in COVID-19. For the study at large: The United States, Italy and Spain were the sources of the acute and convalescent COVID-19 samples. PBMCs, B-cell-depleted T cells, or T cells were the source of the cDNA or gDNA that made up the material.

Germline CDR1 is SGDLS and CDR2 is YYNGEE. CDR3 length: 15 residues. V gave up 4 bases and J gave up 3 bases, with 16 bases separating them. Original analysis: Amplifying reference gene primers gave estimates of nucleated cell counts. Assay: immunoSEQ multiplex PCR; the TCRdb copy retains only in-frame clones and omits some. The V and J calls and clone size are taken from that table; D and trimming were inferred from the DNA. The data contain approximately 140,000 clones, more than 75% of them singletons. The source is a man aged 55 to 70 with active or convalescent COVID-19. The chain links TRBV9 to TRBJ1-1; D gene uncertain. Sequencing was carried out using peripheral blood. The CDR3 region is CASSPLGGPDTEAFF. The CDR3 bases are TGTGCCAGCAGCCCCCTGGGAGGGCCGGACACTGAAGCTTTCTTT. Looking up the rest from reference TRBV9 and TRBJ1-1 gives the full variable domain: DSGVTQTPKHLITATGQRVTLRCSPRSGDLSVYWYQQSLDQGLQFLIQYYNGEERAKGNILERFSAQQFPDLHSELNLSSLELGDSALYFCASSPLGGPDTEAFFGQGTRLTVV.